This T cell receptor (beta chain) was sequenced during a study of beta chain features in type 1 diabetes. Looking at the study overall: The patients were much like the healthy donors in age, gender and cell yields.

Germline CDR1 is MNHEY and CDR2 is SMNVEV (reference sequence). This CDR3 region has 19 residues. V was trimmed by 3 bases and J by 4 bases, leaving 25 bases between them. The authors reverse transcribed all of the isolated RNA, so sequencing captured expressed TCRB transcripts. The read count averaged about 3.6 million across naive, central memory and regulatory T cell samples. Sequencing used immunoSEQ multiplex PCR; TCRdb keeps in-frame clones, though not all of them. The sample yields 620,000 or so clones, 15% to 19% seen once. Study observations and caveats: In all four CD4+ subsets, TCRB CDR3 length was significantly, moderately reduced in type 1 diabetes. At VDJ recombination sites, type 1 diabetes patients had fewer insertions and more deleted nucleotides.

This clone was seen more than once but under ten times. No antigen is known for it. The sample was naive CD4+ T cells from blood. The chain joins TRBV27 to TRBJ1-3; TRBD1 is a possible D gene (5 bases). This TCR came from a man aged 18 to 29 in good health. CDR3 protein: CASSFYSQGAVLGGNTIYF. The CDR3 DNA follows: TGTGCCAGCAGTTTTTACAGTCAGGGAGCAGTCTTGGGCGGAAACACCATATATTTT.